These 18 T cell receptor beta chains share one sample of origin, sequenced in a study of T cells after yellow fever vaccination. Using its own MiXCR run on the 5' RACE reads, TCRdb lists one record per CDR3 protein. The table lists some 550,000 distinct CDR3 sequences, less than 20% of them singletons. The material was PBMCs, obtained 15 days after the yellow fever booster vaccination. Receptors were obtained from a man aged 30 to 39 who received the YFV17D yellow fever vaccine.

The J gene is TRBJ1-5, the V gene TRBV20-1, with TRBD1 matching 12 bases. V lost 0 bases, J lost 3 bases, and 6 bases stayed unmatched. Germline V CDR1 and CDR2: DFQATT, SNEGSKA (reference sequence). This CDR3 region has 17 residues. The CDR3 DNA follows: TGCAGTGCTAGAGATCGCGGGACAGGGGGCTTCAATCAGCCCCAGCATTTT. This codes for CSARDRGTGGFNQPQHF.

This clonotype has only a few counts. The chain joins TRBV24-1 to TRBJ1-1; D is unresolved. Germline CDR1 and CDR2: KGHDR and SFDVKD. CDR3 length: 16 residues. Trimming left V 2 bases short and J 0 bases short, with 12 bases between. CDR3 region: CATSDSRATMNTEAFF. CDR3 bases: TGTGCCACCAGTGATTCAAGGGCAACTATGAACACTGAAGCTTTCTTT.

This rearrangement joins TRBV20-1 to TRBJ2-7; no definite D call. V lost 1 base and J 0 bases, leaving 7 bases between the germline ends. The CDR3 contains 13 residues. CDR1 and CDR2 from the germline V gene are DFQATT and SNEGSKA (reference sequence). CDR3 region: CSARVEYSYEQYF. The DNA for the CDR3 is TGCAGTGCTAGAGTTGAGTACTCCTACGAGCAGTACTTC.

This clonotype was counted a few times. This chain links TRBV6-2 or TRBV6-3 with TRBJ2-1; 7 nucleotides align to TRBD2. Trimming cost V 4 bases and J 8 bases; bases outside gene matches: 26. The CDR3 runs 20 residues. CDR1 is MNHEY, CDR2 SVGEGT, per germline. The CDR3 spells CASSSSSDLIPGGTLDEQFF. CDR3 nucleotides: TGTGCCAGCAGTTCCTCATCCGACCTTATTCCGGGAGGTACCCTTGATGAGCAGTTCTTC.

CDR3 DNA sequence: TGTGCCAGCAGCCCGGACACAAGCAATCAGCCCCAGCATTTT. Amino acids: CASSPDTSNQPQHF. The chain employs TRBV7-9 and TRBJ1-5; D possibly corresponds to TRBD1 (5 bases). V lost 5 bases to trimming and J lost 1 base, with 9 bases between them. This CDR3 region has 14 residues. Germline-derived CDR1 and CDR2 are SEHNR and FQNEAQ (reference sequence).

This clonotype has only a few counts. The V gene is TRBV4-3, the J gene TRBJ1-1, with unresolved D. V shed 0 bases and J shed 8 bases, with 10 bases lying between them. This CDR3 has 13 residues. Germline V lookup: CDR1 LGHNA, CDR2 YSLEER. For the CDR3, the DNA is TGCGCCAGCAGCCAAGAGGACCGGACCGAAGCTTTCTTT. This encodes CASSQEDRTEAFF.

The CDR3 nucleotides are TGCGCCAGCAGCGACAGGGTCCAAGAGACCCAGTACTTC. Translation: CASSDRVQETQYF. V is TRBV5-1 and J is TRBJ2-5, with 7 bases that match TRBD1. This CDR3 has 13 residues. The germline CDR1 and CDR2 sequences are SGHRS and YFSETQ. With V trimmed by 4 bases and J by 1 base, 1 base remained unmatched.

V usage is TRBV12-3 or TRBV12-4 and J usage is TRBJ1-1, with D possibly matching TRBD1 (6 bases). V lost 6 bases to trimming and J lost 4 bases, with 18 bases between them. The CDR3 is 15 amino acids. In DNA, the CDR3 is TGTGCCAGCAGCCGAGCCCAGGGGAGGGGCACTGAAGCTTTCTTT. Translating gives CASSRAQGRGTEAFF.

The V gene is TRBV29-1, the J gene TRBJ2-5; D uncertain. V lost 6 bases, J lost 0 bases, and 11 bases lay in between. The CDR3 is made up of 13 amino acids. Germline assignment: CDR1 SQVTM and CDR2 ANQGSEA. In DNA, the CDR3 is TGCAGCGTGTTTAGATCCTACCAAGAGACCCAGTACTTC. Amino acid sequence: CSVFRSYQETQYF.

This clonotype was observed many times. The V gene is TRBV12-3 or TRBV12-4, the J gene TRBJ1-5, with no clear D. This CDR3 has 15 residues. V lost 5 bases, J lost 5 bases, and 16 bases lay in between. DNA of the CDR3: TGTGCCAGCAGTCGCAGATTGTCAGTAGATCAGCCCCAGCATTTT. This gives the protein CASSRRLSVDQPQHF.

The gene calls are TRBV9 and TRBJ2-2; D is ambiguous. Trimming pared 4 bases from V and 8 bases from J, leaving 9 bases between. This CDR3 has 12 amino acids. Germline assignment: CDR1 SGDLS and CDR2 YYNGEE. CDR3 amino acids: CASSYLWGELFF. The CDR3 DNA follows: TGTGCCAGCAGCTACCTATGGGGGGAGCTGTTTTTT.

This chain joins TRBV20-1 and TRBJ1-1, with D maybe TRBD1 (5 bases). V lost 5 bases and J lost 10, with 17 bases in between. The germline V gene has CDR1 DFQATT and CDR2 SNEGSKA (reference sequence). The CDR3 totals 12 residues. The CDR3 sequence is CSAHQGLSLAFF. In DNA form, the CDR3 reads TGCAGTGCTCACCAGGGTTTGAGTCTAGCTTTCTTT.

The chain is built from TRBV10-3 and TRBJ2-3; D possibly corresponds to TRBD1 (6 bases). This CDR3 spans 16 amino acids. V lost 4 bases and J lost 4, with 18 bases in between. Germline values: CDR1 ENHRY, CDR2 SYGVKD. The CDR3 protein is CAISGGLEGPADTQYF. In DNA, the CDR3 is TGTGCCATCAGTGGGGGGCTAGAGGGCCCGGCAGATACGCAGTATTTT.

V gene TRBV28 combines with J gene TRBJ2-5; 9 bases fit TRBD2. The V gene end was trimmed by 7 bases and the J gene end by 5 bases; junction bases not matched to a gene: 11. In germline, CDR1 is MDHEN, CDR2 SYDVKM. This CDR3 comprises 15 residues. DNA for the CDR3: TGTGCCAGCAATCGATGGCGGGAGGGGATGGAGACCCAGTACTTC. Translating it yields CASNRWREGMETQYF.

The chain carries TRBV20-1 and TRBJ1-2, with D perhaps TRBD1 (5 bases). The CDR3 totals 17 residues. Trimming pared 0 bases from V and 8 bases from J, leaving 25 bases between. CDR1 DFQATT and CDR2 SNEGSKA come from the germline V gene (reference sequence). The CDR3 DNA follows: TGCAGTGCTAGAGATCACGGTCCCTCGGGGGGGGGTAGAGGCTACACCTTC. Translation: CSARDHGPSGGGRGYTF.

The CDR3 DNA reads TGTGCCAGCAGTTTCCTACTAGCGGTAAGCTCCTACAATGAGCAGTTCTTC. Translated: CASSFLLAVSSYNEQFF. This sequence joins TRBV6-5 and TRBJ2-1; 8 positions agree with TRBD2. From germline, CDR1 is MNHEY and CDR2 SVGAGI. V dropped 4 bases and J dropped 0; count of bases not matched to a gene: 8. The CDR3 has 17 amino acids.

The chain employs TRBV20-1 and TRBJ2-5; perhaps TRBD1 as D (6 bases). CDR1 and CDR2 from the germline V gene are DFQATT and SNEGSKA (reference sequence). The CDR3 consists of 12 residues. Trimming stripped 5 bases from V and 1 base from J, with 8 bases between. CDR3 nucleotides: TGCAGTGCTTGGGGGCTCCAAGAGACCCAGTACTTC. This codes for CSAWGLQETQYF.

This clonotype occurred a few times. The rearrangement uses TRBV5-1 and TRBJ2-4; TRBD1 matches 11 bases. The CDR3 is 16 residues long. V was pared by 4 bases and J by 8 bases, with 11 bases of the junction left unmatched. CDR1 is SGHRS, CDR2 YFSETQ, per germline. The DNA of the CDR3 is TGCGCCAGCAGCCCCAGGACAGGGGGCGAAGCACACATTCAGTACTTC. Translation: CASSPRTGGEAHIQYF.